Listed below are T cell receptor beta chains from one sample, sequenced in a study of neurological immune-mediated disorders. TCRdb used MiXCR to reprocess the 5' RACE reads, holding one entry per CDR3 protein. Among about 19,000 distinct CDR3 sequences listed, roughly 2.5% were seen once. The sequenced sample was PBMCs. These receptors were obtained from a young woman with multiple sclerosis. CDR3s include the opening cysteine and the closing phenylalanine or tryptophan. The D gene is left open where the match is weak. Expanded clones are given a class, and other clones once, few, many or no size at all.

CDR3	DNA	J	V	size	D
CASSFQGAGEKLFF	TGTGCCAGCAGCTTCCAGGGGGCTGGGGAAAAACTGTTTTTT	TRBJ1-4	TRBV11-2	many	TRBD1
CASSVAGTSGYNEQFF	TGTGCCAGCAGCGTAGCCGGGACTAGCGGCTACAATGAGCAGTTCTTC	TRBJ2-1	TRBV9	many	TRBD2
CATSDPLAGTYNEQFF	TGTGCCACCAGTGATCCTCTAGCGGGGACCTACAATGAGCAGTTCTTC	TRBJ2-1	TRBV24-1	many	TRBD2
CASSSEGVGPQHF	TGCGCCAGCAGCTCGGAAGGGGTAGGGCCCCAGCATTTT	TRBJ1-5	TRBV5-1	many	NA
CASSLGFEDNSPLHF	TGTGCCAGCAGCTTAGGTTTTGAAGATAATTCACCCCTCCACTTT	TRBJ1-6	TRBV7-9	many	NA
CASGTGGSGANVLTF	TGTGCCAGCGGGACAGGGGGATCTGGGGCCAACGTCCTGACTTTC	TRBJ2-6	TRBV9	many	TRBD1
CASKSGLNTGELFF	TGTGCCAGCAAATCGGGACTCAACACCGGGGAGCTGTTTTTT	TRBJ2-2	TRBV2	many	NA
CSARAPLNTEAFF	TGCAGTGCTAGAGCCCCCCTGAACACTGAAGCTTTCTTT	TRBJ1-1	TRBV20-1	many	NA
CASSQAFEQFF	TGTGCCAGCAGCCAAGCCTTTGAGCAGTTCTTC	TRBJ2-1	TRBV14	many	NA
CASRRESTGYTF	TGTGCCAGCAGGCGTGAATCGACTGGCTACACCTTC	TRBJ1-2	TRBV12-3/TRBV12-4	many	NA
CASSFGQGREETQYF	TGTGCCAGCAGTTTCGGACAGGGGAGGGAAGAGACCCAGTACTTC	TRBJ2-5	TRBV28	few	TRBD1
CASSRRRGLTGANVLTF	TGTGCCAGCAGTCGTAGACGGGGGCTGACGGGGGCCAACGTCCTGACTTTC	TRBJ2-6	TRBV7-9	medium-sized	NA
CASKLRWGDPSTDTQYF	TGTGCCAGCAAGCTTAGGTGGGGTGATCCAAGCACAGATACGCAGTATTTT	TRBJ2-3	TRBV7-9	many	NA
CSANNYGGPNNEQFF	TGCAGTGCTAATAATTATGGGGGACCAAACAATGAGCAGTTCTTC	TRBJ2-1	TRBV20-1	many	NA
CSARDLSGNEQFF	TGCAGTGCTAGAGATTTGTCCGGCAATGAGCAGTTCTTC	TRBJ2-1	TRBV20-1	many	NA
CASSIGRGDTEAFF	TGTGCTAGCAGCATAGGCAGGGGGGACACTGAAGCTTTCTTT	TRBJ1-1	TRBV7-7	NA	TRBD1
CASSYTGQETQYF	TGTGCCAGCAGTTATACGGGACAAGAGACCCAGTACTTC	TRBJ2-5	TRBV6-5	NA	NA
CSARAPGHYGYTF	TGCAGTGCTAGAGCCCCGGGCCACTATGGCTACACCTTC	TRBJ1-2	TRBV20-1	few	NA
CASSQGTMTGVETQYF	TGCGCCAGCAGCCAAGGGACGATGACAGGTGTTGAGACCCAGTACTTC	TRBJ2-5	TRBV4-3	many	NA
CASSLSVTRETQYF	TGCGCCAGCAGCTTGAGCGTTACTCGAGAGACCCAGTACTTC	TRBJ2-5	TRBV5-1	many	NA
CSASGVVGAGTSGGNEQFF	TGCAGTGCATCCGGGGTAGTAGGTGCCGGGACTAGCGGGGGAAATGAGCAGTTCTTC	TRBJ2-1	TRBV20-1	many	TRBD2
CSLRLAGHTDTQYF	TGCAGCCTTAGACTAGCGGGGCACACAGATACGCAGTATTTT	TRBJ2-3	TRBV20-1	many	TRBD2
CASGHRGTDEQYF	TGCGCCAGCGGACATAGGGGGACCGACGAGCAGTACTTC	TRBJ2-7	TRBV5-1	many	NA
CASSLIDTQYF	TGTGCCAGCAGCCTAATAGATACGCAGTATTTT	TRBJ2-3	TRBV3-1	many	NA
CASSLGGWTDTQYF	TGCGCCAGCAGCTTGGGGGGTTGGACAGATACGCAGTATTTT	TRBJ2-3	TRBV5-1	few	NA
CSARFVEGPGTQYF	TGCAGTGCTAGATTCGTTGAGGGACCGGGTACGCAGTATTTT	TRBJ2-3	TRBV20-1	many	NA
CASSLSLGGYEQYF	TGCGCCAGCAGCTTAAGTCTAGGCGGCTACGAGCAGTACTTC	TRBJ2-7	TRBV5-1	many	NA
CASSPPNPGQGLIHEKLFF	TGTGCCAGCTCACCACCTAACCCGGGACAGGGGTTAATACATGAAAAACTGTTTTTT	TRBJ1-4	TRBV18	many	TRBD1
CATSGPDRSSYNEQFF	TGTGCCACCAGCGGACCAGACAGGAGCTCCTACAATGAGCAGTTCTTC	TRBJ2-1	TRBV15	medium-sized	NA
CASSFTVNTEAFF	TGTGCCAGCAGTTTCACAGTTAACACTGAAGCTTTCTTT	TRBJ1-1	TRBV27	many	NA
CSATGPYNSPLHF	TGCAGTGCCACAGGGCCATATAATTCACCCCTCCACTTT	TRBJ1-6	TRBV20-1	many	NA
CAISESGETQYF	TGTGCCATCAGTGAGTCTGGAGAGACCCAGTACTTC	TRBJ2-5	TRBV10-3	many	NA
CSAKTGTSGFTDTQYF	TGCAGTGCCAAAACCGGGACTAGCGGATTCACAGATACGCAGTATTTT	TRBJ2-3	TRBV20-1	many	TRBD2
CASSEGTNTEAFF	TGCGCCAGCAGCGAGGGAACGAACACTGAAGCTTTCTTT	TRBJ1-1	TRBV5-1	many	NA
CAIREGASGPFSSYNEQFF	TGTGCCATCAGGGAGGGGGCTAGCGGGCCTTTTAGCTCCTACAATGAGCAGTTCTTC	TRBJ2-1	TRBV10-3	many	NA
CASSTWDSDLNTEAFF	TGTGCCAGCAGCACTTGGGACAGCGATTTGAACACTGAAGCTTTCTTT	TRBJ1-1	TRBV21-1	medium-sized	NA
CAWTTSGGYEQYF	TGTGCCTGGACCACTAGCGGGGGTTACGAGCAGTACTTC	TRBJ2-7	TRBV30	many	TRBD2
CATSRGGGQETQYF	TGTGCCACCAGCAGGGGAGGGGGCCAAGAGACCCAGTACTTC	TRBJ2-5	TRBV15	many	NA
CSAWDVGQRYTDTQYF	TGCAGTGCTTGGGACGTGGGACAGCGATACACAGATACGCAGTATTTT	TRBJ2-3	TRBV20-1	few	TRBD1
CASSPRGGAEAFF	TGTGCCAGCAGCCCCCGGGGGGGAGCTGAAGCTTTCTTT	TRBJ1-1	TRBV7-2	many	NA
CASSYSLDRPNTEAFF	TGTGCCAGCAGTTACTCCCTTGACAGACCGAACACTGAAGCTTTCTTT	TRBJ1-1	TRBV6-2/TRBV6-3	many	NA